The 32 T cell receptor beta chains listed next were all sequenced from one sample in a study of blood T cell repertoires in COVID-19. Repertoires were generated with immunoSEQ multiplex PCR, while TCRdb's copy carries only in-frame clones and drops some. The table includes 150,000 or so clones, approximately 87% detected once. Sequencing was carried out using peripheral blood. The receptors were sampled from an elderly man with acute or convalescent COVID-19.

This clone was seen a few times. The gene calls are TRBV9 and TRBJ1-2, with TRBD1 matching 8 bases. CDR3 length: 13 amino acids. Losses at the gene ends were 3 bases for V and 4 bases for J; bases not matched to a gene: 2. CDR1 is SGDLS, CDR2 YYNGEE, per germline. CDR3 residues: CASSEGQGYGYTF. The CDR3 DNA reads as TGTGCCAGCAGCGAAGGACAGGGCTATGGCTACACCTTC.

The V gene is TRBV3-1 (or the pseudogene TRBV3-2), the J gene TRBJ2-2; 13 bases are a match to TRBD2. Germline trimming cut 5 bases from V and 4 bases from J; bases unmatched to any gene: 10. The CDR3 extends over 18 amino acids. Germline V gene sequence: CDR1 LGHDT, CDR2 YNNKEL (reference sequence). The CDR3: CASSFRGLAGQGTGELFF. CDR3 nucleotide sequence: TGTGCCAGCAGCTTCAGGGGACTAGCGGGGCAAGGCACCGGGGAGCTGTTTTTT.

This chain uses TRBV3-1 (or the pseudogene TRBV3-2) with TRBJ1-2; 7 nucleotides align to TRBD1. The V gene's germline CDR1 is LGHDT and CDR2 YNNKEL (reference sequence). J was trimmed by 2 bases and V by 3 bases; bases with no gene match: 6. CDR3 size: 15 residues. The CDR3 region is CASSHGTVPNYGYTF. The CDR3 DNA follows: TGTGCCAGCAGCCACGGGACAGTACCGAACTATGGCTACACCTTC.

The rearrangement joins TRBV29-1 to TRBJ2-3; 8 bases are a match to TRBD1. The CDR3 totals 13 residues. V dropped 7 bases and J dropped 8; count of bases not matched to a gene: 11. CDR1 and CDR2 (germline): SQVTM, ANQGSEA. This chain's CDR3 is CSAASEQGGTQYF. The CDR3 DNA follows: TGCAGCGCCGCCTCAGAACAGGGGGGTACGCAGTATTTT.

The genes are TRBV6-5 and TRBJ1-1; D is perhaps TRBD1 (6 bases). The CDR3 length is 14 residues. Looked up from germline, CDR1 is MNHEY and CDR2 is SVGAGI. V was clipped by 6 bases and J by 6 bases, with 17 bases between them. This CDR3 is CASRTGTPRPEAFF. In DNA, the CDR3 is TGTGCCAGCAGAACAGGGACCCCAAGGCCTGAAGCTTTCTTT.

This rearrangement joins TRBV28 to TRBJ1-2, with TRBD1 as a possible D gene (5 bases). The CDR3 covers 14 residues. CDR1 and CDR2 (germline): MDHEN, SYDVKM. V dropped 7 bases and J dropped 3 bases, with 15 bases sitting between them. This CDR3 is CASTRPGFDYGYTF. The CDR3, as DNA: TGTGCCAGCACTAGGCCAGGGTTCGACTATGGCTACACCTTC.

V and J are TRBV9 and TRBJ2-1, with 7 bases that match TRBD2. Germline CDR1 reads SGDLS; CDR2 reads YYNGEE. This CDR3 is 13 amino acids long. Trimming removed 7 bases from V and 6 bases from J; junction bases left unmatched: 7. CDR3 in DNA: TGTGCCAGCGGACTAGAACGTAGCAATGAGCAGTTCTTC. This codes for CASGLERSNEQFF.

V usage is TRBV28 and J usage is TRBJ2-6; D remains unclear. The germline CDR1 and CDR2 sequences are MDHEN and SYDVKM. Trimming removed 1 base at V and 3 bases at J, with 4 bases between. The CDR3 totals 14 residues. CDR3 sequence (DNA): TGTGCCAGCAGTTTATCCGTTGGGGCCAACGTCCTGACTTTC. Translating gives CASSLSVGANVLTF.

The chain couples TRBV6-1 to TRBJ1-3; 7 positions match TRBD1. V shed 3 bases and J 2 bases; nucleotides not matched to a gene: 7. The germline gives CDR1 MNHNS, CDR2 SASEGT. The CDR3 has 16 amino acids. CDR3: CASSDPDRRAGNTIYF. DNA of the CDR3: TGTGCCAGCAGTGACCCGGACAGGCGGGCTGGAAACACCATATATTTT.

This sequence joins TRBV28 and TRBJ2-7; D unresolved. In germline, CDR1 is MDHEN, CDR2 SYDVKM. This CDR3 is built from 13 residues. With 1 base removed from V and 4 bases from J, the gap between germline ends came to 8 bases. This CDR3 is CASSLSPGYEQYF. The CDR3 DNA follows: TGTGCCAGCAGTTTATCTCCCGGGTACGAGCAGTACTTC. Full variable domain (remainder filled in from reference TRBV28 and TRBJ2-7): DVKVTQSSRYLVKRTGEKVFLECVQDMDHENMFWYRQDPGLGLRLIYFSYDVKMKEKGDIPEGYSVSREKKERFSLILESASTNQTSMYLCASSLSPGYEQYFGPGTRLTVT.

The J gene is TRBJ1-4, the V gene TRBV3-1 (or the pseudogene TRBV3-2); the D gene is possibly TRBD1 (5 bases). Germline V gene data show CDR1 as LGHDT and CDR2 as YNNKEL (reference sequence). The CDR3 is made up of 11 amino acids. Trimming cost V 1 base and J 12 bases, with 6 bases left between them. CDR3 region: CASSQGGELFF. CDR3 coding DNA: TGTGCCAGCAGCCAAGGGGGGGAACTGTTTTTT.

The rearrangement uses TRBV5-1 and TRBJ2-1, with 7 bases matching TRBD2. V trimming: 2 bases; J trimming: 6 bases; junction bases outside the gene matches: 5. Germline CDR1 reads SGHRS; CDR2 reads YFSETQ. The CDR3 length is 14 residues. CDR3 region: CASSLSSGLNEQFF. DNA for the CDR3: TGCGCCAGCAGCTTATCTAGCGGCCTCAATGAGCAGTTCTTC.

This chain joins TRBV30 and TRBJ1-1, with D tentatively TRBD1 (5 bases). Germline V CDR1 and CDR2: GTSNPN, SVGIG (reference sequence). This CDR3 is built from 14 residues. Between the trimmed V and J ends, which lost 0 bases and 4 bases, there was a span of 12 bases. The CDR3 is CAWSVTGVGTEAFF. The DNA for the CDR3 is TGTGCCTGGAGTGTTACAGGCGTGGGCACTGAAGCTTTCTTT.

This chain links TRBV12-3 or TRBV12-4 with TRBJ1-6; D unclear. V was trimmed by 6 bases and J by 8 bases, leaving 8 bases between them. This CDR3 is built from 12 residues. The CDR3 DNA follows: TGTGCCAGCAGCTCCCCTCATTCACCCCTCCACTTT. This translates into CASSSPHSPLHF.

The V and J genes are TRBV5-1 and TRBJ1-3, with a weak D call TRBD1 (5 bases). The CDR3 has 15 amino acids. Germline CDR1 and CDR2: SGHRS and YFSETQ. Trimming took 7 bases from V and 0 from J, leaving 14 bases between them. In nucleotides, the CDR3 is TGCGCCAGCCGGGAGGCAGGGTTCTCTGGAAACACCATATATTTT. Protein: CASREAGFSGNTIYF.

The chain has TRBV20-1 and TRBJ2-7; D could derive from TRBD1 or TRBD2 (6 bases each). Germline CDR1 and CDR2: DFQATT and SNEGSKA (reference sequence). V gave up 3 bases and J gave up 2 bases, with 14 bases separating them. The length of the CDR3 is 14 residues. DNA of the CDR3: TGCAGTGCTAGTGGGGGGCTTGGGCCCTACGAGCAGTACTTC. Encoded protein: CSASGGLGPYEQYF.

The chain couples TRBV10-3 to TRBJ2-1, with TRBD1 matching over 8 bases. Germline assignment: CDR1 ENHRY and CDR2 SYGVKD. The CDR3 runs 15 residues. V was pared by 4 bases and J by 10 bases, with 12 bases of the junction left unmatched. The CDR3 nucleotides are TGTGCCATCAGTGGAGACGGACAGGGAACGAGGGAGCAGTTCTTC. It codes for CAISGDGQGTREQFF.

The chain links TRBV2 to TRBJ1-2, with 12 bases lining up with TRBD1. CDR1 and CDR2 (germline): SNHLY, FYNNEI. The length of the CDR3 is 15 residues. The trim removed 0 bases at V and 8 bases at J, leaving 4 bases unmatched. CDR3 sequence reads: CASSEAGQGARGYTF. The CDR3 coding sequence is TGTGCCAGCAGTGAAGCGGGACAGGGGGCGCGAGGCTACACCTTC. Drawing the rest from reference TRBV2 and TRBJ1-2, the complete variable domain is EPEVTQTPSHQVTQMGQEVILRCVPISNHLYFYWYRQILGQKVEFLVSFYNNEISEKSEIFDDQFSVERPDGSNFTLKIRSTKLEDSAMYFCASSEAGQGARGYTFGSGTRLTVV.

The sample holds one count of this clone. The rearrangement joins TRBV10-3 to TRBJ2-3; 8 nucleotides line up with TRBD1. Germline-derived CDR1 and CDR2 are ENHRY and SYGVKD. Trimming at V came to 5 bases and at J to 7 bases, leaving 11 bases not matched to a gene. The length of the CDR3 is 15 residues. This CDR3 reads CAISSGQGRQHTQYF. The CDR3 DNA reads as TGTGCCATCAGTTCCGGACAGGGACGACAACATACGCAGTATTTT.

The gene calls are TRBV5-1 and TRBJ1-3, with D perhaps TRBD1 (6 bases). Germline CDR1 is SGHRS and CDR2 is YFSETQ. Trimming took off 0 bases at V and 1 base at J, with 8 bases between the two ends. The CDR3 sequence is 15 residues long. The DNA for the CDR3 is TGCGCCAGCAGCTTGGAGAGGGGGTCTGGAAACACCATATATTTT. Its translation is CASSLERGSGNTIYF. The full variable domain, in which reference TRBV5-1 and TRBJ1-3 provide the parts outside the CDR3, is KAGVTQTPRYLIKTRGQQVTLSCSPISGHRSVSWYQQTPGQGLQFLFEYFSETQRNKGNFPGRFSGRQFSNSRSEMNVSTLELGDSALYLCASSLERGSGNTIYFGEGSWLTVV.

This clone turned up a few times. Distinct nucleotide sequences in the sample also encode this CDR3. This chain links TRBV18 with TRBJ1-1, with a tentative D call TRBD1 (6 bases). V lost 2 bases, J lost 1 base, and 8 bases lay in between. In germline, CDR1 is KGHSH, CDR2 LQKENI. The CDR3 length is 14 residues. CDR3 loop: CASSPDRRNTEAFF. The CDR3 DNA follows: TGTGCCAGCTCACCAGACAGGAGGAACACTGAAGCTTTCTTT.

J is TRBJ2-1 and V is TRBV28; 11 bases match TRBD2. Germline V gene sequence: CDR1 MDHEN, CDR2 SYDVKM. V lost 6 bases to trimming and J lost 2 bases; unmatched junction nucleotides: 6. The CDR3 runs to 16 residues. CDR3 bases: TGTGCCAGCAGCCTCACTAGCGGGAGTGCCTACAATGAGCAGTTCTTC. Protein sequence: CASSLTSGSAYNEQFF.

The V and J genes are TRBV6-5 and TRBJ1-1; D is perhaps TRBD1 (6 bases). Trimming removed 4 bases at V and 3 bases at J, with 12 bases between. The CDR3 totals 14 residues. Germline V gives CDR1 MNHEY, CDR2 SVGAGI. In DNA form, the CDR3 reads TGTGCCAGCAGTTTCAGGGAGGGGGACACTGAAGCTTTCTTT. Protein sequence: CASSFREGDTEAFF.

The J gene is TRBJ1-5, the V gene TRBV6-1; D not resolved. Germline CDR1 is MNHNS and CDR2 is SASEGT. Trimming shortened V by 1 base and J by 4 bases, and 14 bases separated the two germline ends. The CDR3 sequence is 16 residues long. The CDR3 sequence: CASSEERVMVNQPQHF. CDR3 coding DNA: TGTGCCAGCAGTGAAGAGCGGGTGATGGTAAATCAGCCCCAGCATTTT.

The J gene is TRBJ2-3, the V gene TRBV11-2; D is unresolved. The CDR3 spans 15 residues. Germline loops: CDR1 SGHAT, CDR2 FQNNGV. Trimming stripped 5 bases from V and 0 bases from J, with 12 bases between. CDR3 region: CASSPTKSSTDTQYF. The CDR3 coding sequence is TGTGCCAGCAGCCCCACAAAATCTAGCACAGATACGCAGTATTTT.

The chain carries TRBV28 and TRBJ1-4, with 12 nucleotides matching TRBD1. Germline CDR1 is MDHEN and CDR2 is SYDVKM. The CDR3 has 18 amino acids. V was pared by 6 bases and J by 5 bases, with 13 bases of the junction left unmatched. The CDR3 region is CASRSPGDRGLWNEKLFF. CDR3 nucleotide sequence: TGTGCCAGCAGGTCTCCCGGGGACAGGGGGCTTTGGAATGAAAAACTGTTTTTT.

The chain carries TRBV6-5 and TRBJ1-2; D is unclear. Germline CDR1 MNHEY, CDR2 SVGAGI. This CDR3 has 12 amino acids. Trimming pared 6 bases from V and 2 bases from J, leaving 7 bases between. The CDR3 nucleotides read TGTGCCAGCAGCACTTTAAACTATGGCTACACCTTC. As protein: CASSTLNYGYTF.

J is TRBJ2-7 and V is TRBV13; tentative D call: TRBD1 (6 bases). Germline V gene sequence: CDR1 PRHDT, CDR2 FYEKMQ (reference sequence). The CDR3 is 13 residues long. V was pared by 1 base and J by 6 bases, with 10 bases between. The CDR3 loop is CASSLEAGAEQYF. In nucleotides, the CDR3 is TGTGCCAGCAGCTTAGAAGCAGGGGCCGAGCAGTACTTC.

V usage is TRBV5-1 and J usage is TRBJ1-3; perhaps TRBD1 as D (5 bases). This CDR3 has 14 residues. Germline assignment: CDR1 SGHRS and CDR2 YFSETQ. The V gene lost 0 bases and the J gene lost 8 bases, with 12 bases spanning the gap. CDR3 in amino acids: CASSLAGGADTIYF. CDR3 in DNA: TGCGCCAGCAGCTTGGCCGGAGGGGCGGACACCATATATTTT.

The genes are TRBV25-1 and TRBJ2-7, with D possibly TRBD2 on 6 matching bases. Per germline, CDR1 MGHDK and CDR2 SYGVNS. The CDR3 spans 13 residues. V lost 7 bases to trimming and J lost 6 bases, with 16 bases between them. The CDR3 loop reads CASTELGGGEQYF. The CDR3 bases are TGTGCCAGCACAGAGTTGGGGGGAGGCGAGCAGTACTTC.

This clone was counted between two and nine times. The chain employs TRBV5-1 and TRBJ2-7; 7 nucleotides agree with TRBD2. The CDR3 spans 16 residues. Germline loops: CDR1 SGHRS, CDR2 YFSETQ. V was pared by 1 base and J by 3 bases, with 10 bases of the junction left unmatched. CDR3 loop: CASSLTGEGRVYEQYF. The CDR3 coding sequence is TGCGCCAGCAGCTTGACCGGCGAGGGGAGGGTCTACGAGCAGTACTTC.

The V and J genes are TRBV5-5 and TRBJ2-7; 8 bases agree with TRBD1. Germline loops: CDR1 SGHKS, CDR2 YYEKEE (reference sequence). CDR3 size: 14 residues. Germline trimming cut 3 bases from V and 4 bases from J; bases unmatched to any gene: 6. The CDR3 region has the DNA TGTGCCAGCAGCTGGGACAGGAATACTTACGAGCAGTACTTC. It is translated as CASSWDRNTYEQYF.